This TCR beta chain was observed in a study of blood T cell repertoires in COVID-19 (dated by TCRdb to 2020 to 2022). Concerning the study at large: Samples covering the acute and convalescent phases of COVID-19 were provided by collaborators in the United States, Italy and Spain. The sample metadata nearly always contained a de-identified subject ID, COVID-19 status, age in years and sex. Where available, HLA class I and class II types were obtained from metadata supplied by the sample provider rather than from assay-based typing. The prospective study material was composed of cDNA or gDNA derived from T cells, B-cell-depleted T cells, or PBMCs. Samples were obtained from the ongoing ImmuneRACE study (first 160 participants) and from about 1,300 subjects provided by 6 global collaborators. The dataset comprised deeply sampled blood TCRbeta repertoires from subjects exposed to, actively infected with, or recovered from COVID-19. The repertoires were released in a freely available public database intended as a resource for research on the immune response to SARS-CoV-2. The investigation overall reported the following: The amount of clinical and demographic metadata varied by source and participant and was provided uncurated.

Collaborating institutions collected whole blood in K2EDTA tubes following their own protocols. For TCRbeta analysis, collaborators shipped samples as frozen whole blood, isolated PBMCs, or DNA extracted from either of those sample types. Of note for this clone: Its antigen is not yet known. No base-level quality is on record; no much larger clone is a single base apart.

The immunoSEQ Assay, a bias-controlled multiplex PCR, was used to amplify TCRbeta CDR3 regions from genomic DNA. The source study handled its data this way. Within the assay, amplification of reference gene primers was used to estimate how many nucleated cells each sample contained. Sequence reads were collapsed and filtered to measure the absolute abundance of every unique TCRbeta CDR3 rearrangement. Productive Simpson clonality was computed per sample as the square root of Simpson's diversity index over productive rearrangements. The immuneACCESS repertoire file appears here via TCRdb, limited to in-frame rearrangements. These files lack a portion of the clones; in checked studies, under half of the deficit traces to unresolved V genes, and the cause of the others is not known. The V and J calls and clone size come from that table; D and trimming were worked out from the DNA. Recorded for this sample are 100,000 to 150,000 clones; roughly 87% of them occurred a single time. The ten biggest clones cover roughly a quarter of the sample.

The sequence came from a woman of 80 years or more with acute or convalescent COVID-19. Sample: peripheral blood.

The CDR3 is CASSPQGANSPLHF. The bases are TGTGCCAGCAGCCCCCAGGGGGCCAATTCACCCCTCCACTTT. The chain is assembled from TRBV7-3 and TRBJ1-6, with 8 bases aligning to TRBD1. After removal of 5 bases from V and 7 bases from J, the junction retains 4 bases not matched to a gene. Its CDR3 holds 14 amino acids, cysteine through phenylalanine. Of all the DNA, just the CDR3 is kept, 42 bases in frame from base 1. The germline V gene supplies CDR1 SGHTA and CDR2 FQGTGA.